The next 7 T cell receptor beta chains were all read from a single sample in a study of vaccination and CD4 T cells after COVID-19. Sequencing of the DNA from cultured CD4+ T cells was carried out with the Oncomine TCR Beta short-read assay. Investigators isolated genomic DNA from cultured CD4+ T cells. TCRdb itself ran the PCR reads through MiXCR, one entry per CDR3 protein. This sample has 9,900 or so distinct CDR3 sequences, with about 30% found just once. Antigen specificity for these receptors is unknown. Treatment of the sample: roughly 10-day PBMC culture with coronavirus spike peptide pools or control peptides (ViraFEST assay). One should note that the unexposed donor's CD4+ T cells were collected before the COVID-19 pandemic (2011-2018). The sequenced sample was CD4+ T cells from blood, cultured in vitro. Receptors originate from a human donor in good health.

V gene TRBV20-1 combines with J gene TRBJ2-1; 11 nucleotides line up with TRBD2. The CDR3 is made up of 15 amino acids. Germline V gene data show CDR1 as DFQATT and CDR2 as SNEGSKA (reference sequence). V lost 1 base and J lost 5; bases outside the gene matches: 4. The CDR3 coding sequence is TGCAGTGCTAGAGGAGGACTAGCGGGTAACAATGAGCAGTTCTTC. Protein sequence: CSARGGLAGNNEQFF.

This clonotype was observed a few times. This chain connects TRBV12-3 or TRBV12-4 to TRBJ1-1; D is undetermined. V lost 8 bases to trimming and J lost 6 bases, with 16 bases between them. The CDR3 sequence is 13 residues long. The CDR3 coding sequence is TGTGCCAGCGCCCCCAGTGCTTGGGCTGAAGCTTTCTTT. It specifies CASAPSAWAEAFF.

The chain links TRBV30 to TRBJ2-1, with TRBD2 as a possible D gene (5 bases). Germline CDR1 and CDR2: GTSNPN and SVGIG (reference sequence). The CDR3 runs to 11 residues. V shed 4 bases and J shed 7 bases, with 8 bases lying between them. The CDR3 protein is CAWTGGNEQFF. CDR3 sequence (DNA): TGTGCCTGGACTGGAGGAAATGAGCAGTTCTTC.

The V call is TRBV11-3, the J call TRBJ1-5, with 9 bases lining up with TRBD1. CDR1 and CDR2 (germline): SGHNT, YENEEA. V shed 5 bases, J shed 5 bases, and the junction held 10 bases outside the gene matches. The length of the CDR3 is 16 residues. CDR3 sequence reads: CASSTGTGRSHQPQHF. CDR3 bases: TGTGCCAGCAGCACGGGGACAGGGCGTTCCCATCAGCCCCAGCATTTT.

This clonotype occurred a few times. The gene calls are TRBV5-4 and TRBJ1-2; 9 bases agree with TRBD1. V lost 4 bases and J lost 2; bases outside the gene matches: 3. In germline, CDR1 is SGHNT, CDR2 YYREEE (reference sequence). The CDR3 sequence is 14 residues long. The CDR3 here is CASSPGQGNYGYTF. CDR3 in DNA: TGTGCCAGCAGCCCCGGACAGGGGAACTATGGCTACACCTTC.

This clonotype was counted only a few times. This sequence joins TRBV28 and TRBJ2-5; a possible D gene is TRBD1 (6 bases). This CDR3 has 14 residues. Germline lookup yields CDR1 MDHEN and CDR2 SYDVKM. With 3 bases removed from V and 1 base from J, the gap between germline ends came to 9 bases. The CDR3 DNA is TGTGCCAGCAGTTTTACAGGGTTCCAAGAGACCCAGTACTTC. Translation gives CASSFTGFQETQYF.

This rearrangement joins TRBV28 to TRBJ2-3, with D tentatively TRBD1 (6 bases). The CDR3 is made up of 15 amino acids. Trimming cost V 5 bases and J 6 bases, with 18 bases left between them. CDR1 MDHEN and CDR2 SYDVKM come from the germline V gene. CDR3: CASSPLWTAQDTQYF. The CDR3 DNA reads TGTGCCAGCAGTCCCCTTTGGACAGCCCAGGATACGCAGTATTTT. The full variable domain, rest sourced from reference TRBV28 and TRBJ2-3, is DVKVTQSSRYLVKRTGEKVFLECVQDMDHENMFWYRQDPGLGLRLIYFSYDVKMKEKGDIPEGYSVSREKKERFSLILESASTNQTSMYLCASSPLWTAQDTQYFGPGTRLTVL.